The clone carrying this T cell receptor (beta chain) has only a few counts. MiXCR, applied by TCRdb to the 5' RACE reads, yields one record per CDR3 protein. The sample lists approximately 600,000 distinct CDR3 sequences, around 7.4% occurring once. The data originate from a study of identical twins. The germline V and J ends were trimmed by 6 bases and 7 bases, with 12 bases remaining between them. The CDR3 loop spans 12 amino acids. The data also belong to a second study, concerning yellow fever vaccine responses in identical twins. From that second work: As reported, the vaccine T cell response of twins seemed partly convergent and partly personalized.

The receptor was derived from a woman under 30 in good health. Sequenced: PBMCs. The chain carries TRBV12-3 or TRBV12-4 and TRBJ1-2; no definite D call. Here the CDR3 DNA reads TGTGCCAGCAGCGCCAACCATATTGGCTACACCTTC. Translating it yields CASSANHIGYTF.